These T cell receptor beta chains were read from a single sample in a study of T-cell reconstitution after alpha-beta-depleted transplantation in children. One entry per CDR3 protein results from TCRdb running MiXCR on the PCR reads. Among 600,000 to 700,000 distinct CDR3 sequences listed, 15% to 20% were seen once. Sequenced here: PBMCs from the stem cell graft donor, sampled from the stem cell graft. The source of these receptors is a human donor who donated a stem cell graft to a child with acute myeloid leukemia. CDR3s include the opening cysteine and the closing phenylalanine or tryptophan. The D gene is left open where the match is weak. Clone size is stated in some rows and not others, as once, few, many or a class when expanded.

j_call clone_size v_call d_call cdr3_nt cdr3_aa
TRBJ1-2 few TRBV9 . TGTGCCAGCAGCGGACGACAGGAGGGCTACACCTTC CASSGRQEGYTF
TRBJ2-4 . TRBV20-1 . TGCAGTGCTAGCAGGGGGCGGGGGAGGAACATTCAGTACTTC CSASRGRGRNIQYF
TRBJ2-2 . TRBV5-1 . TGCGCCAGCAGCTTTCACAGGCTCACCGGGGAGCTGTTTTTT CASSFHRLTGELFF
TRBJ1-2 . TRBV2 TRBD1 TGTGCCAGTGCCAGGGGGCGCAACTATGGCTACACCTTC CASARGRNYGYTF
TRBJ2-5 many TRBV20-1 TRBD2 TGCAGTGCTAGAGGACCCGCTAGCGGGGGGCAAGAGACCCAGTACTTC CSARGPASGGQETQYF
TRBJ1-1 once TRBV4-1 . TGCGCCAGCAGTCCACGGTCTATGAACACTGAAGCTTTCTTT CASSPRSMNTEAFF
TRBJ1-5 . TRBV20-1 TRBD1 TGCAGTGCTAGAAGGACAGGGGGCCTTAATCAGCCCCAGCATTTT CSARRTGGLNQPQHF
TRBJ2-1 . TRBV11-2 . TGTGCCAGCAGCTTAGCTCCGGGGCGGGGGCAGTTCTTC CASSLAPGRGQFF
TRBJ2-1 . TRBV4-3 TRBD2 TGCGCCAGCAGTACGGGGGGGGAGAGGAATGAGCAGTTCTTC CASSTGGERNEQFF
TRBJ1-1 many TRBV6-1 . TGTGCCAGCAGTCGTGGGGGAAATCAGAACACTGAAGCTTTCTTT CASSRGGNQNTEAFF
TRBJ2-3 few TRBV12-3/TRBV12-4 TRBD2 TGTGCCAGCAGGCTAAGGACTAGGTCAGATACGCAGTATTTT CASRLRTRSDTQYF
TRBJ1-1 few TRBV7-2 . TGTGCCAGCAGCGGGGGCTACACTGAAGCTTTCTTT CASSGGYTEAFF
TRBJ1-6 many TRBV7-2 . TGTGCCAGCAGCTCCGAGGGCGGGAGCAGATATAATTCACCCCTCCACTTT CASSSEGGSRYNSPLHF
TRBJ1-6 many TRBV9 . TGTGCCAGCAGCCCCAGACAGGATATTAATTCACCCCTCCACTTT CASSPRQDINSPLHF
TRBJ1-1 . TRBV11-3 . TGTGCCAGCAGCCCCTGGGGGACGGAGAACACTGAAGCTTTCTTT CASSPWGTENTEAFF
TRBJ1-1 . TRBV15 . TGTGCCACCAGCAGAGAGGGTGGCAACACTGAAGCTTTCTTT CATSREGGNTEAFF
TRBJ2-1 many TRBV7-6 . TGTGCCAGCAGCTTAGCGGGGGGGCACCTACCCCCCCTCAATGAGCAGTTCTTC CASSLAGGHLPPLNEQFF
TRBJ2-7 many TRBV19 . TGTGCCAGTCAGGGCGGTTCAGGGCTCACCTACGAGCAGTACTTC CASQGGSGLTYEQYF
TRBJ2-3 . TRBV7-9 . TGTGCCAGCAGCTTATTTAGGGAAAGAAATACGCAGTATTTT CASSLFRERNTQYF
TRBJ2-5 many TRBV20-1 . TGCAGTGCTAGATTCCAGCAAGAGACCCAGTACTTC CSARFQQETQYF
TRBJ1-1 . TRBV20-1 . TGCAGTGCTAGAGATGTACGGGGGGCCAAGGTTGAAGCTTTCTTT CSARDVRGAKVEAFF
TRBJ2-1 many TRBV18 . TGTGCCAGCTCACCACCGACCATTGAGCAGTTCTTC CASSPPTIEQFF
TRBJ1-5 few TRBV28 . TGTGCCAGCAGGGGAGGGTATAGCAATCAGCCCCAGCATTTT CASRGGYSNQPQHF
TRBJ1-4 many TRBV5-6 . TGTGCCAGCAGCTCACGACGAGGGGACGACTTTGAAAAACTGTTTTTT CASSSRRGDDFEKLFF
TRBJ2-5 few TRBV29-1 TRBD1 TGCAGCGCCCCCGGGACAGACCAAGAGACCCAGTACTTC CSAPGTDQETQYF
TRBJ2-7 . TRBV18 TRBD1 TGTGCCAGCTCCCGCACCCGGACAGGGGTCGACGAGCAGTACTTC CASSRTRTGVDEQYF
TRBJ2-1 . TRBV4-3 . TGCGCCAGCAGCCGATTCACTCAGGGCAATGAGCAGTTCTTC CASSRFTQGNEQFF
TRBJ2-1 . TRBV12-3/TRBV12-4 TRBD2 TGTGCCAGCAGATTAGCGGGGGAGCAGTTCTTC CASRLAGEQFF
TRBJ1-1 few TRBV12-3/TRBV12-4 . TGTGCCAGCAGTTTACAGGTTTTGGGTAACACTGAAGCTTTCTTT CASSLQVLGNTEAFF
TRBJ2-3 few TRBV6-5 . TGTGCCAGCAGTTACGATTCAGTTAGAACAGATACGCAGTATTTT CASSYDSVRTDTQYF
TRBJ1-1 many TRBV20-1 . TGCAGTGCTAACCCAGGGACCACTGAAGCTTTCTTT CSANPGTTEAFF
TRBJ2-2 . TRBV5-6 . TGTGCCAGTCGACAGGACGGGTCCGGGGAGCTGTTTTTT CASRQDGSGELFF
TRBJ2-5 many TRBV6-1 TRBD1 TGTGCCAGCAGAGACAGGGCCCGAGAGACCCAGTACTTC CASRDRARETQYF
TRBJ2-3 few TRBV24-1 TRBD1 TGTGCCACCAGTGACCCTCGGGACAGGGGGGCAGATACGCAGTATTTT CATSDPRDRGADTQYF
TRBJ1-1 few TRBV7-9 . TGTGCCAGCAGCTTAAGAGTTGGGGGAGGGACTGAAGCTTTCTTT CASSLRVGGGTEAFF
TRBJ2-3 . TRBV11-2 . TGTGCCAGCAGCTTACAGGGGATCGGCACAGATACGCAGTATTTT CASSLQGIGTDTQYF
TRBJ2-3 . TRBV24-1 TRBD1 TGTGCCACCGGGGGCACAGGGGACACAGATACGCAGTATTTT CATGGTGDTDTQYF
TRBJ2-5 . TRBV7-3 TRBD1 TGTGCCAGCAGCATCCTAGGGGGCCCTTGCTACTTC CASSILGGPCYF
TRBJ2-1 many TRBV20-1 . TGCAGTGCTAGAGATCGGAGCCATGAGCAGTTCTTC CSARDRSHEQFF
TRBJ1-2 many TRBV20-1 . TGCAGTGCTAGAGAGGAGTATGGCTACACCTTC CSAREEYGYTF
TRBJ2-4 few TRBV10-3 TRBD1 TGTGCCATCAGTGAGTCTGGACAGGGGAACATTCAGTACTTC CAISESGQGNIQYF
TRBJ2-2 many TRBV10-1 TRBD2 TGCGCCAGCAGTGACCCCGGACTAGCGGTATCCACCGGGGAGCTGTTTTTT CASSDPGLAVSTGELFF
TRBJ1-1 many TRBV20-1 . TGCAGTGCTAGAGATGGAGGCAAGGCGAACACTGAAGCTTTCTTT CSARDGGKANTEAFF
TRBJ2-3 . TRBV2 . TGTGCCAGCAGTGACCAGCGGGGCACAGATACGCAGTATTTT CASSDQRGTDTQYF
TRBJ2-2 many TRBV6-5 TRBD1 TGTGCCAGCAGTTACAGGGGGCGGGAGCTGTTTTTT CASSYRGRELFF
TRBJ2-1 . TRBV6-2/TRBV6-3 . TGTGCCAGCACCGGTGGGGCCCTTTCCTACAATGAGCAGTTCTTC CASTGGALSYNEQFF
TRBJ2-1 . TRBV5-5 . TGTGCCAGCAGCCCAGGACTCCCCTACAATGAGCAGTTCTTC CASSPGLPYNEQFF
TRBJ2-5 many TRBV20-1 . TGCAGTGCTAGCACGTACAACCAAGAGACCCAGTACTTC CSASTYNQETQYF
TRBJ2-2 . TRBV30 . TGTGCCTGGAGTAGGGGGAGGGTAACTGCCGGGGAGCTGTTTTTT CAWSRGRVTAGELFF
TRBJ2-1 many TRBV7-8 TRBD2 TGTGCCAGCAGCTTAGCTCTCGGCGGGGGGGCCACTGAGCAGTTCTTC CASSLALGGGATEQFF
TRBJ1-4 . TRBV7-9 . TGTGCCAGCAGCTCCGCGGACAGAGATAATGAAAAACTGTTTTTT CASSSADRDNEKLFF
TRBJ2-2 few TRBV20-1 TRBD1 TGCAGTGCCACTAAAGGGGACAGGTTGAACACCGGGGAGCTGTTTTTT CSATKGDRLNTGELFF
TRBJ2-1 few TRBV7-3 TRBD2 TGTGCCAGCAGCTTGGGGACTACCCCGAATGAGCAGTTCTTC CASSLGTTPNEQFF
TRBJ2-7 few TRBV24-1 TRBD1 TGTGCCACCAGTGATTTCCAGACAGGGGACGAGCAGTACTTC CATSDFQTGDEQYF
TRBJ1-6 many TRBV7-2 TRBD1 TGTGCCAGCAGGCCAGGGGGCCGGGATTCACCCCTCCACTTT CASRPGGRDSPLHF
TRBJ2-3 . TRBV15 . TGTGCCACCAGGGGCGGAAAACGCGGCACAGATACGCAGTATTTT CATRGGKRGTDTQYF
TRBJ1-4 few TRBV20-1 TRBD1 TGCAGTGCTAGCATGGGACAGGGGTATGAAAAACTGTTTTTT CSASMGQGYEKLFF